This T cell receptor (beta chain) is from a study of T-cell reconstitution after alpha-beta-depleted transplantation in children. Study-wide points: Newly produced T cells mostly accounted for T-cell counts and diversity one year post-transplant. About two months after transplant, alpha-beta T cells reportedly came from several hundred expanded graft clones. From surviving recipient T cells and thymic progenitors came the high day-60 TCRbeta diversity observed in some patients.

A TCRbeta library incorporating unique molecular identifiers was prepared. TCRdb re-derived calls from the PCR reads in MiXCR, one entry per CDR3 protein. The sample carries 220,000 or so distinct CDR3 sequences, around 7.5% recorded once. Germline CDR1 SGHTA, CDR2 FQGTGA. The CDR3 has 15 residues. The germline V and J ends were trimmed by 2 bases and 12 bases, with 21 bases remaining between them. This clonotype has ten or more counts. Its antigen remains unknown. The source is a male patient between 5 and 17 years old who had a stem cell transplant for acute lymphoblastic leukemia, so the T cells may come from the graft donor. V and J are TRBV7-3 and TRBJ2-3, with D perhaps TRBD1 (6 bases). The sample consisted of PBMCs, mostly from graft donor cells, taken 180 days after TCRalphabeta/CD19-depleted stem cell transplant. CDR3 protein: CASSLRQGRTETQYF. The CDR3 DNA follows: TGTGCCAGCAGCTTACGGCAGGGGCGCACAGAGACTCAGTATTTT.